The sequence of this T cell receptor beta chain was determined in a study of CD8 T cells in ankylosing spondylitis. CDR3 length equals 14 residues. The ends were cut back, 5 bases at V and 0 bases at J, with 11 bases in the middle. Germline assignment: CDR1 DFQATT and CDR2 SNEGSKA (reference sequence). Quantitative 5'-RACE with molecular barcodes was used to make the TCR beta libraries. TCRdb itself ran the 5' RACE reads through MiXCR, one entry per CDR3 protein. The sample holds under 250,000 distinct CDR3 sequences, roughly 32% seen once. For this clonotype: Antigen specificity is unknown.

Regarding the study as a whole: Matched synovial fluid from ankylosing spondylitis patients was reported to be enriched for disease-linked clones. Seven to nine highly homologous variants formed a TCR beta motif that appeared characteristic of ankylosing spondylitis blood. Reports of some motif variants in reactive arthritis synovial fluid and blood predate this one.

Sequenced sample: blood, either unsorted or a sorted T cell fraction (not recorded which). This sequence originates from a male donor with ankylosing spondylitis or in good health (not recorded which). The rearrangement uses TRBV20-1 and TRBJ2-1; TRBD2 might be the D (6 bases). CDR3 nucleotides: TGCAGTGCTTCCCCCGGGGGCTCCTACAATGAGCAGTTCTTC. This encodes CSASPGGSYNEQFF.